This T cell receptor beta chain was recovered during a study of T cell repertoires in cytomegalovirus infection. The wider study: Both a matching HLA type and CMV infection were indicated by public TCR beta signatures. General study points: Accumulated public TCR beta family frequency recognized individuals carrying CMV together with the relevant HLA.

Per germline, CDR1 SGHVS and CDR2 FQNEAQ. V was cut by 1 base and J by 0 bases, with 15 bases left in between. This CDR3 has 17 residues. This clonotype was found many times. Its cognate antigen is unknown. TCRdb re-called the reads with MiXCR, one entry per CDR3 protein. The profile shows 250,000 or so distinct CDR3 sequences, over 15% of them singletons. Sequenced material: CD8+ T cells from PBMCs. The rearrangement links TRBV7-8 to TRBJ1-1, with D possibly matching TRBD1 (5 bases). This TCR was sampled from a human donor in good health (CMV status not recorded). Some clones in this sample may be carry-over from other donors' samples. CDR3 region: CASSLGVRAALNTEAFF. The CDR3 DNA sequence: TGTGCCAGCAGCTTAGGGGTCAGGGCCGCGTTGAACACTGAAGCTTTCTTT.